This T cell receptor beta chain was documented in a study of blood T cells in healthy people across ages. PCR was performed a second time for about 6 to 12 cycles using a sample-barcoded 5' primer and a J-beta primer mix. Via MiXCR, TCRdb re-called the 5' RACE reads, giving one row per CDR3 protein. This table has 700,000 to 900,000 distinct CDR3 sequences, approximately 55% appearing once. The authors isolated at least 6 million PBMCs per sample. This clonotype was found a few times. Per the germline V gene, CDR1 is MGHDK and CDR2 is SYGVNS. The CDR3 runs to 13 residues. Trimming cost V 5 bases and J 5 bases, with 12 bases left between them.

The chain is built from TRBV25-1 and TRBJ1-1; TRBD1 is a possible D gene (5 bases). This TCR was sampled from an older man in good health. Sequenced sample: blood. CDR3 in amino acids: CASSPRGVTEAFF. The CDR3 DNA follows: TGTGCCAGCAGTCCGAGGGGTGTGACTGAAGCTTTCTTT.